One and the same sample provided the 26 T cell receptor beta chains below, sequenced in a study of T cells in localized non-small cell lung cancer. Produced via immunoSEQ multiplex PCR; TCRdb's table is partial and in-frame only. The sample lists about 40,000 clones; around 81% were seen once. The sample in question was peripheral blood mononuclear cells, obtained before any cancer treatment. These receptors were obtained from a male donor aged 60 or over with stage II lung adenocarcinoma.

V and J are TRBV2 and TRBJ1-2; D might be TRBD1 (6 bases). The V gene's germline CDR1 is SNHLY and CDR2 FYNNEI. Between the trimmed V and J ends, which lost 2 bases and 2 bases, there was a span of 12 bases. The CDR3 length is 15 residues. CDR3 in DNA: TGTGCCAGCAGTGAACAGGGGAGGGGGAACTATGGCTACACCTTC. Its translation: CASSEQGRGNYGYTF.

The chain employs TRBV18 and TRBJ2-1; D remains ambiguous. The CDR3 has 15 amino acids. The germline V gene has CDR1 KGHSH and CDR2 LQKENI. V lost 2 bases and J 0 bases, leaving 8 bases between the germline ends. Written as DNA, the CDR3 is TGTGCCAGCTCACCAATCAAGAGCTCCTACAATGAGCAGTTCTTC. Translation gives CASSPIKSSYNEQFF.

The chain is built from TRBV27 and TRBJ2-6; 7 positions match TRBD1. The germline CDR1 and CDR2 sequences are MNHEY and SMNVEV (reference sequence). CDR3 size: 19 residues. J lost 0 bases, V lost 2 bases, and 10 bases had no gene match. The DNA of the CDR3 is TGTGCCAGCAGTTTAGCTACGGACAGGTCAGGCTCTGGGGCCAACGTCCTGACTTTC. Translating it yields CASSLATDRSGSGANVLTF.

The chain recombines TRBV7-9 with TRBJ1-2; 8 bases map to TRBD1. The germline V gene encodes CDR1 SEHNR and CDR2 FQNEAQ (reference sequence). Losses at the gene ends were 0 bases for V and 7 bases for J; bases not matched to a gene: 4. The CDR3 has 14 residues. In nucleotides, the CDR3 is TGTGCCAGCAGCTTAGCCAGGGGGCTTGGTGGCTACACCTTC. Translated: CASSLARGLGGYTF.

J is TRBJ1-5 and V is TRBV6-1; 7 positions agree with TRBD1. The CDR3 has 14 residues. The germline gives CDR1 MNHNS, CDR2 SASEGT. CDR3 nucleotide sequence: TGTGTAACGCAGGGGGGAGGGAGCAATCAGCCCCAGCATTTT. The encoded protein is CVTQGGGSNQPQHF.

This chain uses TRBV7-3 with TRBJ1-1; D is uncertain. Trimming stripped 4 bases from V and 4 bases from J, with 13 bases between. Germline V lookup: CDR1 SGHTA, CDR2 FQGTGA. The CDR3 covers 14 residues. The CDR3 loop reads CASSSQPGTTEAFF. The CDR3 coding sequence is TGTGCCAGCAGCTCCCAACCGGGTACCACTGAAGCTTTCTTT. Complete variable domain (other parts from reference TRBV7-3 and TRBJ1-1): GAGVSQTPSNKVTEKGKYVELRCDPISGHTALYWYRQSLGQGPEFLIYFQGTGAADDSGLPNDRFFAVRPEGSVSTLKIQRTERGDSAVYLCASSSQPGTTEAFFGQGTRLTVV.

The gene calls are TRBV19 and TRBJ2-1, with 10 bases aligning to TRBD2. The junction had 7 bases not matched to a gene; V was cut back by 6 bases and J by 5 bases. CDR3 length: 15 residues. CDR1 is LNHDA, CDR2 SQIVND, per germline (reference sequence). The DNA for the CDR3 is TGTGCCAGTAGCATTACTAGCGGGACACACAATGAGCAGTTCTTC. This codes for CASSITSGTHNEQFF.

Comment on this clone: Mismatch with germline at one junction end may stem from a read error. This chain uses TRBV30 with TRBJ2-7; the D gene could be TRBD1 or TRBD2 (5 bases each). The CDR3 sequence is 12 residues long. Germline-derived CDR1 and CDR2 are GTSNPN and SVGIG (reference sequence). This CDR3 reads CAWSQWDGHAGF. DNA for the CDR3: TGTGCCTGGAGCCAGTGGGACGGCCACGCCGGGTTC. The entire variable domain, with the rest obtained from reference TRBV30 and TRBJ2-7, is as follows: SQTIHQWPATLVQPVGSPLSLECTVEGTSNPNLYWYRQAAGRGLQLLFYSVGIGQISSEVPQNLSASRPQDRQFILSSKKLLLSDSGFYLCAWSQWDGHAGFGPGTRLTVT.

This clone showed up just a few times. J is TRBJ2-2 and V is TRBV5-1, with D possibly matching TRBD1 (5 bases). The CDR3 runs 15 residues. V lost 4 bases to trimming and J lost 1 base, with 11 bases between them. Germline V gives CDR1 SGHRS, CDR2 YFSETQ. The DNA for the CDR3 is TGCGCCAGCAGCCCCGGACAAAGGAACACCGGGGAGCTGTTTTTT. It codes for CASSPGQRNTGELFF.

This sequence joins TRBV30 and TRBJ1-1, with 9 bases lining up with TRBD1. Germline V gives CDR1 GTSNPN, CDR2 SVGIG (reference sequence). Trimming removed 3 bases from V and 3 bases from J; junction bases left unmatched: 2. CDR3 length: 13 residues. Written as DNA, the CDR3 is TGTGCCTGGAGGAGGGACAGGGACACTGAAGCTTTCTTT. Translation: CAWRRDRDTEAFF.

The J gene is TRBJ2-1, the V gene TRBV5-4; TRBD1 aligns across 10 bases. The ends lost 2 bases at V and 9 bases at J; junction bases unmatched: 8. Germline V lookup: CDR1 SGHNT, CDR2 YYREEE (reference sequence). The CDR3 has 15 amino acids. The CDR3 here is CASSFSDRGLVEQFF. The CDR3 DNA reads TGTGCCAGCAGCTTCAGCGACAGGGGGCTCGTTGAGCAGTTCTTC.

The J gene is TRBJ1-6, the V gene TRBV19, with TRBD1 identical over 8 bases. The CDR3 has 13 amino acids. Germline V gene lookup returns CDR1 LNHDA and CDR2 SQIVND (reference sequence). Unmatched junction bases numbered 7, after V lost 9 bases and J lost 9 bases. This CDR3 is CASQTGERSPLHF. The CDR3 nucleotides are TGTGCCAGCCAGACAGGGGAACGTTCACCCCTCCACTTT.

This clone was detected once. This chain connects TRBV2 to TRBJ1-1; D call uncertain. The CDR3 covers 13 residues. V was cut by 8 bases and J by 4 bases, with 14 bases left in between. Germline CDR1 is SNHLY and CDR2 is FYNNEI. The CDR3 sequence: CASVISRSTEAFF. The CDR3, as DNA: TGTGCCAGCGTGATCAGTAGGAGCACTGAAGCTTTCTTT.

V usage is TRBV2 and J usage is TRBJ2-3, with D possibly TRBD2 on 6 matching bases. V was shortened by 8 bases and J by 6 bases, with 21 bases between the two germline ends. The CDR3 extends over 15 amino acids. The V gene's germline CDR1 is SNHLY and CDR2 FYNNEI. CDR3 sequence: CASGEAGSLADTQYF. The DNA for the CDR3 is TGTGCCAGCGGGGAAGCGGGTTCTTTGGCTGATACGCAGTATTTT.

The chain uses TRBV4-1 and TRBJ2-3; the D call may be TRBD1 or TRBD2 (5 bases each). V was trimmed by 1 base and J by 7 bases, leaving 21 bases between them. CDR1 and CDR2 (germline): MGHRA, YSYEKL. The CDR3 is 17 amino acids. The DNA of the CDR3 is TGCGCCAGCAGCCAAGCCCCTCGGGACCCGGGGCATAATACGCAGTATTTT. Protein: CASSQAPRDPGHNTQYF.

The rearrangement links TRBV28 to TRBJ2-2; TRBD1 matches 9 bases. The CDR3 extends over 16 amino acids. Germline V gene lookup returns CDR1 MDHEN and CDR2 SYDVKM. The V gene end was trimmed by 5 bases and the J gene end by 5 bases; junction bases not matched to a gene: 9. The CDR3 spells CASSLTGTGRTGELFF. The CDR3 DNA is TGTGCCAGCAGTCTCACCGGGACAGGGAGAACCGGGGAGCTGTTTTTT.

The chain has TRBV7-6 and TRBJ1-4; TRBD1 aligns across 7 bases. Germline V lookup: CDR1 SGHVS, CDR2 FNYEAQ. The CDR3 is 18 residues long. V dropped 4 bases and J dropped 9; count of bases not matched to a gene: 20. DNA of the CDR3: TGTGCCAGCAGCTCCCCCCGGCTCGAACAGGGGTTGGGTAAAAAACTGTTTTTT. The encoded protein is CASSSPRLEQGLGKKLFF.

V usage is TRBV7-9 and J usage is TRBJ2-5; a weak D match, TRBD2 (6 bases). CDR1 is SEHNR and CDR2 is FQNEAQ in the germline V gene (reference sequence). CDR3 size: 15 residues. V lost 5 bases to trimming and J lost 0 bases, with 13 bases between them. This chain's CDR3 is CASSQSGSYQETQYF. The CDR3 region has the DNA TGTGCCAGCAGCCAGAGCGGGTCTTACCAAGAGACCCAGTACTTC.

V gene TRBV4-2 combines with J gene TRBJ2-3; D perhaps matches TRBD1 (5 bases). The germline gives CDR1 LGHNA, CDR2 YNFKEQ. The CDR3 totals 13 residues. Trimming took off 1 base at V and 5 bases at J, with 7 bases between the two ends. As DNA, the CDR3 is TGTGCCAGCAGCCAAGTAAGGGGAGATACGCAGTATTTT. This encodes CASSQVRGDTQYF.

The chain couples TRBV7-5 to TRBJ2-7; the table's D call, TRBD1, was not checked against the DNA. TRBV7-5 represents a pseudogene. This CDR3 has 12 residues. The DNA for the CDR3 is TGTGCCAGCAGCTCGACAGGCTACGAGCAGTACTTC. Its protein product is CASSSTGYEQYF.

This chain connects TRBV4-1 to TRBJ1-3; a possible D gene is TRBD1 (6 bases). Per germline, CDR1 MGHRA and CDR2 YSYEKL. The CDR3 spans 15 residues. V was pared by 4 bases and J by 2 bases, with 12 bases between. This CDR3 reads CASSLEGQTGNTIYF. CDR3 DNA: TGCGCCAGCAGCCTAGAGGGACAAACTGGAAACACCATATATTTT.

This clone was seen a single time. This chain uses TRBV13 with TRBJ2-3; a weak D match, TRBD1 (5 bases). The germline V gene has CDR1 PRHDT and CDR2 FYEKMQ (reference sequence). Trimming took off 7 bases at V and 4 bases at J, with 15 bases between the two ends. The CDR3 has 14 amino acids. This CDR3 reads CASKRGGPADTQYF. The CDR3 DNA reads TGTGCCAGCAAAAGGGGCGGCCCTGCAGATACGCAGTATTTT. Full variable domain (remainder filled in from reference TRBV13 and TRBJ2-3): AAGVIQSPRHLIKEKRETATLKCYPIPRHDTVYWYQQGPGQDPQFLISFYEKMQSDKGSIPDRFSAQQFSDYHSELNMSSLELGDSALYFCASKRGGPADTQYFGPGTRLTVL.

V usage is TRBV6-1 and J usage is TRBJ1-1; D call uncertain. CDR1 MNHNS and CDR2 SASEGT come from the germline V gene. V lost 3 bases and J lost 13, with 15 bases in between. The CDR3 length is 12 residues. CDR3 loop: CASSEVQGRGFF. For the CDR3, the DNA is TGTGCCAGCAGTGAGGTACAAGGAAGAGGTTTCTTT.

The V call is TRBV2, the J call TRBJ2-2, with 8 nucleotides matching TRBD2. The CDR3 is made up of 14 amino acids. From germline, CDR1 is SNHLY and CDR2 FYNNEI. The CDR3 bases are TGTGCATTACGGGGGGGCGCGAACACCGGGGAGCTGTTTTTT. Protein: CALRGGANTGELFF.

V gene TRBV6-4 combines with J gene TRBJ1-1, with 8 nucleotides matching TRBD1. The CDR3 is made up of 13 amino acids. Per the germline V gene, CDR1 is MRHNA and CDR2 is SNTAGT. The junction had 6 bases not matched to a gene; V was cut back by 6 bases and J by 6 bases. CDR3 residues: CASRFSGGSEAFF. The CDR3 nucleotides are TGTGCCAGCAGATTCTCAGGGGGCTCTGAAGCTTTCTTT.

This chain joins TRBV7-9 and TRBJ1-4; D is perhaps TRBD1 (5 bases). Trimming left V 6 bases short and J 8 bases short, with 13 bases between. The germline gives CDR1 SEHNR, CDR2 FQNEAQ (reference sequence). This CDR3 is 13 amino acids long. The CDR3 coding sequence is TGTGCCAGCAGGCAAGCAGGGCAGGAAAAACTGTTTTTT. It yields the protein CASRQAGQEKLFF.